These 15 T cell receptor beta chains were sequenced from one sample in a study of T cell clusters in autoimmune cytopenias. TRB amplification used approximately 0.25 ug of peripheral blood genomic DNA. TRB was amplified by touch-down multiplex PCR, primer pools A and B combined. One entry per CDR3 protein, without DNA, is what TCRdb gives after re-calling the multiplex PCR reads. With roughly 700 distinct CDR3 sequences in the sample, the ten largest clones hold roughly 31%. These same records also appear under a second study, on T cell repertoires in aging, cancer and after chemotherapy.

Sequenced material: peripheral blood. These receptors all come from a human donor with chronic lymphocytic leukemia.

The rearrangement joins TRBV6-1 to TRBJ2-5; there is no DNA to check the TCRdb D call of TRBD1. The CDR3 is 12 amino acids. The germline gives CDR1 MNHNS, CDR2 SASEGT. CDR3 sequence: CASPGRWETQYF.

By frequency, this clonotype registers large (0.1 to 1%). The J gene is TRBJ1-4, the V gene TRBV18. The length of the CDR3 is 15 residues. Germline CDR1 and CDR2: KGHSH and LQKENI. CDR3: CASSRSTSTNEKLFF.

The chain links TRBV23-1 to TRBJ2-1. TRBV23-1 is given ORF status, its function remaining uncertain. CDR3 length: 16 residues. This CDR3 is CASSRSTGTLYNEQFF.

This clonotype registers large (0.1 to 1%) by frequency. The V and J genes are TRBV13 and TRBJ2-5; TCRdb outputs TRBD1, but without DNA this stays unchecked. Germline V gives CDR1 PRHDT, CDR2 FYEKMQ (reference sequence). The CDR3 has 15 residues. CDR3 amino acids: CASSPDRGPAKTQYF. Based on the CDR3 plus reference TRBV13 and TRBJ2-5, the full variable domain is AAGVIQSPRHLIKEKRETATLKCYPIPRHDTVYWYQQGPGQDPQFLISFYEKMQSDKGSIPDRFSAQQFSDYHSELNMSSLELGDSALYFCASSPDRGPAKTQYFGPGTRLLVL.

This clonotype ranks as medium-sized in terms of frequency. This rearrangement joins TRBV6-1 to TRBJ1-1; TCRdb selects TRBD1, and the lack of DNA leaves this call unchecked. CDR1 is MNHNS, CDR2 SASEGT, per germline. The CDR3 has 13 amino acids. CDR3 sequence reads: CASKGGRTREAFF.

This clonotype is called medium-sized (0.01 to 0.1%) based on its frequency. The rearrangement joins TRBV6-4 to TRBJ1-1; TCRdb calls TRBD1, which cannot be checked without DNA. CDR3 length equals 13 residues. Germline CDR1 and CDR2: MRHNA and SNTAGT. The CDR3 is CASSDRDNTEAFF.

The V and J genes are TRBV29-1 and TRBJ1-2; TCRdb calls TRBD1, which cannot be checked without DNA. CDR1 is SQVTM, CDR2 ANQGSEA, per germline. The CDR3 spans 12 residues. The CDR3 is CSVEGWQGGYTF.

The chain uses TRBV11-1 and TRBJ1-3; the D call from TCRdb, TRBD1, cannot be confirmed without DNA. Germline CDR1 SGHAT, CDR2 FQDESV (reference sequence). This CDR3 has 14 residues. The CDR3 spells CASSFGQGKVPIYF.

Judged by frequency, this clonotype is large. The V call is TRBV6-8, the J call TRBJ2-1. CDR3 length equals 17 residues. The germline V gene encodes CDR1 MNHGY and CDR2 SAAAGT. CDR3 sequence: CASSPRHRERSYNEQFF.

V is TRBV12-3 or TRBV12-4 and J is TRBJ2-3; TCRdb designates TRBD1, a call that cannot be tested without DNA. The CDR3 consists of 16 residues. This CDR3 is CASSYRDSGGTDTQYF.

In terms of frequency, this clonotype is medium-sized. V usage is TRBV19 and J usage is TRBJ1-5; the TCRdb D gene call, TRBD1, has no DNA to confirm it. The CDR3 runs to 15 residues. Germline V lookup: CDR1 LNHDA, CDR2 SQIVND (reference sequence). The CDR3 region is CASSGVGQGGQPQHF. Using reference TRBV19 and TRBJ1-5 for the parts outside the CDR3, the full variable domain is DGGITQSPKYLFRKEGQNVTLSCEQNLNHDAMYWYRQDPGQGLRLIYYSQIVNDFQKGDIAEGYSVSREKKESFPLTVTSAQKNPTAFYLCASSGVGQGGQPQHFGDGTRLSIL.

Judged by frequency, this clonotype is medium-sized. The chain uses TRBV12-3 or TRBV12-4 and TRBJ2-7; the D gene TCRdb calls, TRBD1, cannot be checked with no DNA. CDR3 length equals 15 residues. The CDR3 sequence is CASSSLRGDGYEQYF.

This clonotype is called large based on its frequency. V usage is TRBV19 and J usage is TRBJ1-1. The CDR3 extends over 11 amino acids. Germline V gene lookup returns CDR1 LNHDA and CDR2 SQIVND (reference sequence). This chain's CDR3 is CASRENTEAFF. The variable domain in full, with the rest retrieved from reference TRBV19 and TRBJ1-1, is DGGITQSPKYLFRKEGQNVTLSCEQNLNHDAMYWYRQDPGQGLRLIYYSQIVNDFQKGDIAEGYSVSREKKESFPLTVTSAQKNPTAFYLCASRENTEAFFGQGTRLTVV.

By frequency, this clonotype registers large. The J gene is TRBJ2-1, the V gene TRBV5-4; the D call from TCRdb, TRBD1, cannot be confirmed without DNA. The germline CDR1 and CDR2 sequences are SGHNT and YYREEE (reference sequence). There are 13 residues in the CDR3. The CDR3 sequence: CASGRQGADEQFF.

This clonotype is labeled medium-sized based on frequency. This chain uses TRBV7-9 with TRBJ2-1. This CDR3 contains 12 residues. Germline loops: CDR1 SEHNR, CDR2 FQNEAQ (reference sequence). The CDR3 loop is CASSLSTNEQFF.